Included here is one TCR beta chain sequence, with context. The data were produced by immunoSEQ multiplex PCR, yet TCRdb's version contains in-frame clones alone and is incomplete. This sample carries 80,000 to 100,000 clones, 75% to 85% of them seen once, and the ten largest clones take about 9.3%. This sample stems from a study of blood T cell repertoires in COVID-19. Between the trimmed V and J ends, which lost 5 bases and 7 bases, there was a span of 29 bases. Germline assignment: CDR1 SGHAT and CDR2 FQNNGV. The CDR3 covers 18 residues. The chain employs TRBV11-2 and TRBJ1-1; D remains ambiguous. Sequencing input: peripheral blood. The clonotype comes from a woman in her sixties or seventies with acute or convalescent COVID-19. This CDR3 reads CASSLQALAARRDHEAFF. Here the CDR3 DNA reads TGTGCCAGCAGCCTACAAGCCCTGGCGGCCCGGAGAGATCATGAAGCTTTCTTT. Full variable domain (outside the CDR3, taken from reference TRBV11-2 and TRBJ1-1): EAGVAQSPRYKIIEKRQSVAFWCNPISGHATLYWYQQILGQGPKLLIQFQNNGVVDDSQLPKDRFSAERLKGVDSTLKIQPAKLEDSAVYLCASSLQALAARRDHEAFFGQGTRLTVV.